Listed below are T cell receptor beta chains from one sample, sequenced in a study of shared clonotypes between healthy human individuals. The repertoire was sequenced with immunoSEQ multiplex PCR; TCRdb's copy has only in-frame clones and lacks some. The data show fewer than 600,000 clones, with around 80% seen just once and about 11% held by the top ten. Sequencing was performed on PBMCs. Receptors were obtained from a woman aged 40 to 50 in good health. Some clones in this sample may be carry-over from other donors' samples. Each CDR3 is given with its conserved first and last residue. A D gene is named only where the DNA matches it firmly. Clone size appears in some rows only: once, few, many, or a class for an expanded clone.

V gene,J gene,clone size,D gene,CDR3 protein,CDR3 DNA
TRBV28,TRBJ2-7,-,-,CASSLGGSYEQYF,TGTGCCAGCAGTTTGGGGGGCTCCTACGAGCAGTACTTC
TRBV7-3,TRBJ2-1,-,TRBD2,CASSSTPGGYNEQFF,TGTGCCAGCAGCTCTACCCCCGGGGGGTACAATGAGCAGTTCTTC
TRBV7-9,TRBJ2-7,-,-,CASSSAEPPYEQYF,TGTGCCAGCAGCTCGGCCGAACCGCCCTACGAGCAGTACTTC
TRBV7-9,TRBJ2-1,-,-,CASELAEVTGYEQFF,TGTGCCAGCGAATTAGCGGAGGTGACAGGGTATGAGCAGTTCTTC
TRBV2,TRBJ2-2,-,-,CASSGRLSGHTGELFF,TGTGCCAGCAGTGGAAGACTAAGCGGACACACCGGGGAGCTGTTTTTT
TRBV5-6,TRBJ2-7,-,-,CASSFYGAANSYEQYF,TGTGCCAGCAGCTTTTATGGGGCCGCTAACTCCTACGAGCAGTACTTC
TRBV19,TRBJ1-2,-,-,CASSIQGVYGYTF,TGTGCCAGTAGTATACAGGGTGTCTATGGCTACACCTTC
TRBV9,TRBJ2-5,-,TRBD2,CASSPHAGTSVETQYF,TGTGCCAGCAGCCCTCACGCCGGGACTAGCGTAGAGACCCAGTACTTC
TRBV11-1,TRBJ2-5,-,-,CASSLEGLETQYF,TGTGCCAGCAGCTTAGAGGGCCTTGAGACCCAGTACTTC
TRBV28,TRBJ2-7,-,TRBD1,CASSDPSRTGHYEQYF,TGTGCCAGCAGCGATCCCTCCCGGACAGGGCATTACGAGCAGTACTTC
TRBV5-1,TRBJ2-2,-,-,CASSLTSSTGELFF,TGCGCCAGCAGCTTGACTAGTAGCACCGGGGAGCTGTTTTTT
TRBV6-6,TRBJ2-7,-,-,CASSFFDEQYF,TGTGCCAGCAGTTTCTTTGACGAGCAGTACTTC
TRBV11-3,TRBJ2-1,-,-,CASSLDGLSEQFF,TGTGCCAGCAGCTTAGATGGCCTGAGCGAGCAGTTCTTC
TRBV9,TRBJ2-6,-,-,CASSARGSGANVLTF,TGTGCCAGCAGCGCCAGGGGTTCTGGGGCCAACGTCCTGACTTTC
TRBV5-5,TRBJ1-2,-,-,CASSLGLSLEGYTF,TGTGCCAGCAGCTTGGGGCTTAGTCTTGAGGGCTACACCTTC
TRBV28,TRBJ1-4,-,-,CASSLGGRGNEKLFF,TGTGCCAGCAGTTTAGGGGGACGGGGCAATGAAAAACTGTTTTTT
TRBV15,TRBJ2-1,-,TRBD2,CATSREAGVYNEQFF,TGTGCCACCAGCAGAGAAGCGGGAGTCTACAATGAGCAGTTCTTC
TRBV18,TRBJ2-1,-,-,CASSGGSYNEQFF,TGTGCCAGCTCTGGCGGAAGCTACAATGAGCAGTTCTTC
TRBV11-2,TRBJ2-7,-,TRBD2,CASSQRTSGMTRDF,TGTGCCAGCAGCCAAAGGACTAGCGGGATGACTAGGGACTTC
TRBV7-9,TRBJ2-7,-,-,CASSEQGPEQYF,TGTGCCAGCAGCGAACAGGGACCCGAGCAGTACTTC
TRBV7-2,TRBJ2-6,-,-,CASRPKTGTPGPNVLTF,TGTGCCAGCAGGCCTAAGACCGGGACCCCCGGACCCAACGTCCTGACTTTC
TRBV19,TRBJ1-1,-,-,CASSIAPERETEAFF,TGTGCCAGTAGTATAGCCCCCGAGAGGGAAACTGAAGCTTTCTTT
TRBV30,TRBJ2-7,many,-,CAWSVEPVTYEQYF,TGTGCCTGGAGTGTAGAGCCCGTCACCTACGAGCAGTACTTC
TRBV6-4,TRBJ2-3,-,-,CASSEGREADTQYF,TGTGCCAGCAGTGAAGGCCGTGAGGCCGATACGCAGTATTTT
TRBV5-1,TRBJ2-1,few,TRBD2,CASSFGLAGGGDNEQFF,TGCGCCAGCAGCTTCGGACTAGCGGGAGGAGGTGACAATGAGCAGTTCTTC
TRBV4-2,TRBJ1-1,once,-,CASSQDDFFPGQANTEAFF,TGTGCCAGCAGCCAAGATGATTTTTTCCCGGGACAAGCGAACACTGAAGCTTTCTTT
TRBV18,TRBJ1-2,-,-,CASSRDTLKLNYGYTF,TGTGCCAGCTCCCGCGACACGTTAAAGCTCAATTATGGCTACACCTTC
TRBV29-1,TRBJ2-5,few,TRBD1,CSVERDRGQETQYF,TGCAGCGTTGAACGAGACAGGGGACAAGAGACCCAGTACTTC
TRBV29-1,TRBJ1-2,-,-,CSYFGAGWDGYTF,TGCAGCTATTTTGGGGCGGGGTGGGATGGCTACACCTTC
TRBV28,TRBJ2-3,few,TRBD2,CASRPGGWRTDTQYF,TGTGCCAGCCGACCCGGGGGGTGGAGGACAGATACGCAGTATTTT
TRBV18,TRBJ1-4,-,TRBD1,CASSPTGTGGEKLFF,TGTGCCAGCTCCCCTACCGGGACAGGGGGCGAAAAACTGTTTTTT
TRBV28,TRBJ1-1,-,-,CASSFDHFGNTEAFF,TGTGCCAGCAGTTTTGATCACTTCGGGAACACTGAAGCTTTCTTT
TRBV5-1,TRBJ2-3,-,TRBD1,CASSRGQSTDTQYF,TGCGCCAGTAGTAGGGGGCAGAGCACAGATACGCAGTATTTT
TRBV5-1,TRBJ2-5,-,-,CASSLAGQGRETQYF,TGCGCCAGCAGCTTGGCTGGGCAGGGCCGGGAGACCCAGTACTTC
TRBV19,TRBJ2-1,-,TRBD2,CASTPQWGASGSNEQFF,TGTGCCAGTACTCCCCAGTGGGGGGCTAGCGGGAGCAATGAGCAGTTCTTC
TRBV20-1,TRBJ2-3,-,-,CSASDTQYF,TGCAGTGCGTCAGATACGCAGTATTTT
TRBV5-1,TRBJ2-1,-,-,CASRSVFFYNEQFF,TGCGCCAGCAGATCAGTATTCTTCTACAATGAGCAGTTCTTC
TRBV28,TRBJ2-1,-,TRBD2,CASTHGGDFDNEQFF,TGTGCCAGCACCCATGGGGGGGATTTCGACAATGAGCAGTTCTTC
TRBV27,TRBJ2-5,-,TRBD2,CASSPHSGAIQETQYF,TGTGCCAGCAGTCCCCATAGCGGGGCCATCCAAGAGACCCAGTACTTC
TRBV7-2,TRBJ2-7,once,-,CASSLVWRQDYYEQYF,TGTGCCAGCAGCTTAGTTTGGCGGCAAGACTACTACGAGCAGTACTTC
TRBV28,TRBJ2-5,-,TRBD1,CATYRQGSQETQYF,TGTGCCACCTACCGACAGGGTTCCCAAGAGACCCAGTACTTC
TRBV29-1,TRBJ2-3,-,TRBD1,CSAKQSGTGLGDTQYF,TGCAGTGCAAAGCAGTCCGGGACAGGGCTTGGAGATACGCAGTATTTT
TRBV28,TRBJ1-6,-,-,CASSPGTQYHSPLHF,TGTGCCAGCAGTCCGGGGACCCAGTATCATTCACCCCTCCACTTT
TRBV30,TRBJ1-2,few,TRBD1,CAWGDSFNYGYTF,TGTGCCTGGGGGGACAGCTTTAACTATGGCTACACCTTC
TRBV2,TRBJ1-2,-,-,CASSLGLRDGYTF,TGTGCCAGCAGTCTTGGACTACGGGATGGCTACACCTTC
TRBV5-4,TRBJ2-5,-,TRBD2,CASSLGLAGLHVETQYF,TGTGCCAGCAGCTTGGGGCTAGCGGGTCTTCACGTGGAGACCCAGTACTTC
TRBV6-4,TRBJ2-7,-,TRBD1,CASSADQGAEQYF,TGTGCCAGCAGTGCCGACCAGGGGGCCGAGCAGTACTTC
TRBV7-2,TRBJ2-3,-,-,CASSLLGAGTPDTQYF,TGTGCCAGCAGCTTATTAGGGGCGGGAACCCCAGATACGCAGTATTTT
TRBV7-9,TRBJ2-7,-,-,CASSLAPALAERIGEQYF,TGTGCCAGCAGCTTAGCGCCCGCTTTAGCGGAGAGAATCGGCGAGCAGTACTTC
TRBV29-1,TRBJ2-1,-,-,CSAGFYNEQFF,TGCAGCGCAGGTTTCTACAATGAGCAGTTCTTC
TRBV5-4,TRBJ1-2,-,-,CASSLDYGYTF,TGTGCCAGCAGCTTGGACTATGGCTACACCTTC
TRBV15,TRBJ2-7,-,-,CATSDPGQVYEQYF,TGTGCCACCAGCGACCCGGGACAAGTCTACGAGCAGTACTTC
TRBV15,TRBJ2-4,-,TRBD1,CATSTDREVDIQYF,TGTGCCACCAGCACGGACAGGGAGGTAGACATTCAGTACTTC
TRBV18,TRBJ1-3,-,TRBD1,CASSPGTGGRNTIYF,TGTGCCAGCTCACCCGGGACAGGGGGAAGAAACACCATATATTTT
TRBV2,TRBJ2-5,-,TRBD2,CASSEYLAGDGTQYF,TGTGCCAGCAGTGAATACCTAGCGGGAGATGGGACCCAGTACTTC